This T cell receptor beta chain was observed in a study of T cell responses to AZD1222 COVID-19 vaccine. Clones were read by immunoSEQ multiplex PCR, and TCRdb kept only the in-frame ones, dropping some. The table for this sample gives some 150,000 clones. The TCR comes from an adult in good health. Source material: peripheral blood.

CDR3 bases: TGTGCCAGCAGCCCGGACAGGTCGGACACCTTC. It codes for CASSPDRSDTF. The V call is TRBV7-9, the J call TRBJ1-2; 7 bases match TRBD1. V lost 5 bases and J lost 12; bases outside the gene matches: 6. CDR3 length equals 11 residues. Germline V gene sequence: CDR1 SEHNR, CDR2 FQNEAQ (reference sequence).